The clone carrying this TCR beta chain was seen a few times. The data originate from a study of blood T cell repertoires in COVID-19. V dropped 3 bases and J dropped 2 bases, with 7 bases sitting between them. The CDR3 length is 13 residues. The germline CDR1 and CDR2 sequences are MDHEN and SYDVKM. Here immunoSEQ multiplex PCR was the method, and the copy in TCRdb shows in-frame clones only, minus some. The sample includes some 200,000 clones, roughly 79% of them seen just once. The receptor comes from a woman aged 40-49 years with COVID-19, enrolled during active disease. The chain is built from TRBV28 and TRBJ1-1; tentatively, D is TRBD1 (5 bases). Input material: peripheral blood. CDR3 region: CASSFTGNTEAFF. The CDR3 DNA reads TGTGCCAGCAGTTTCACAGGTAACACTGAAGCTTTCTTT.